This T cell receptor (beta chain) was recorded in a study of shared T cell receptors in the human thymus. Germline assignment: CDR1 MNHEY and CDR2 SMNVEV (reference sequence). The CDR3 is made up of 13 amino acids. Trimming stripped 4 bases from V and 3 bases from J, with 9 bases between. Measured with immunoSEQ multiplex PCR; TCRdb has only the in-frame clones, and not every one. There are about 660,000 clones in the sample; 88% occur only once, and over 0.008% lies in the top ten. Details on this clone: The same CDR3 arises from other DNA sequences in this sample as well.

These sequences were also reported in another study, on human thymus T cells. As that study records: Donors were healthy Finnish infants having corrective surgery for congenital heart defects. During corrective heart surgery, resections were taken, and the thymus tissue came from them. The authors found apparently biased V and J gene usage in thymic and blood repertoires. Unrelated people showed highly overlapping thymic repertoires, related research reported.

The chain uses TRBV27 and TRBJ2-5, with D possibly being TRBD1 (6 bases). The source material was thymocytes. This receptor was identified in a boy less than two years old with a congenital heart defect. DNA for the CDR3: TGTGCCAGCAGTTCCGGGACAAAAGAGACCCAGTACTTC. Residues: CASSSGTKETQYF.